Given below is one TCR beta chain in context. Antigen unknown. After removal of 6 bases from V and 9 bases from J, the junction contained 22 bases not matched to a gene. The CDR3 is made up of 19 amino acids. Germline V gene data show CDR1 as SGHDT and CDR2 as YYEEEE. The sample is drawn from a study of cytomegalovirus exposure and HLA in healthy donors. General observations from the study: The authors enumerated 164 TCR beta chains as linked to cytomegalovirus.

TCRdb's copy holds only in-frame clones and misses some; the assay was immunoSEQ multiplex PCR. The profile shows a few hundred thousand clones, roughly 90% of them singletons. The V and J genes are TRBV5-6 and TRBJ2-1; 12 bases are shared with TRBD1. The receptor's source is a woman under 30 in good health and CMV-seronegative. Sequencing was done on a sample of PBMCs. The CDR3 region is CASTAPSGTGGWWSGEQFF. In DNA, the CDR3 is TGTGCCAGCACAGCCCCATCCGGGACAGGGGGCTGGTGGTCGGGTGAGCAGTTCTTC.